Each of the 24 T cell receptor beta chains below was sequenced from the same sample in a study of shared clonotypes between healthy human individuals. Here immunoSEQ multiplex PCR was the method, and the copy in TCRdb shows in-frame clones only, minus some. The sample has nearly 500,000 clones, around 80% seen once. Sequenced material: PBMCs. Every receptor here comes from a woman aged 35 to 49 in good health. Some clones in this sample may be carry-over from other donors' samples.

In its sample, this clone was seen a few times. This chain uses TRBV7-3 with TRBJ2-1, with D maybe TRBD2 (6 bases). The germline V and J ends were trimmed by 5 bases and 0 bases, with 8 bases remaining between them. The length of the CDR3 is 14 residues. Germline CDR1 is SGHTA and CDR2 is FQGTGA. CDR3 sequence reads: CASSPGLSYNEQFF. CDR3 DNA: TGTGCCAGCAGCCCGGGACTCTCCTACAATGAGCAGTTCTTC.

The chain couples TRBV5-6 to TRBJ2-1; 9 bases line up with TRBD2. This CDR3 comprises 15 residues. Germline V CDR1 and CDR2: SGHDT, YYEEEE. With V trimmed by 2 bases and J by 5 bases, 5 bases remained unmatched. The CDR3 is CASSFGLAGNNEQFF. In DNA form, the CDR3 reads TGTGCCAGCAGCTTCGGCCTAGCGGGAAACAATGAGCAGTTCTTC.

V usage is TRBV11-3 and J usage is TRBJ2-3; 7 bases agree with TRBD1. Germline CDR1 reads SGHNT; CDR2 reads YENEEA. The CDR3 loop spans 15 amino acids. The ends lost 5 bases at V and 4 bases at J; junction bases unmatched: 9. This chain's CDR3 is CASSKTGTAADTQYF. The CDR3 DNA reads TGTGCCAGCAGCAAGACCGGGACAGCGGCAGATACGCAGTATTTT.

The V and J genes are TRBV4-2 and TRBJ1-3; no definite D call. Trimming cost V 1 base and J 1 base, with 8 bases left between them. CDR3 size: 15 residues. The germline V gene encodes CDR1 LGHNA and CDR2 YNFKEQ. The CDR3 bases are TGTGCCAGCAGCCAAGGGGTGACGTCTGGAAACACCATATATTTT. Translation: CASSQGVTSGNTIYF.

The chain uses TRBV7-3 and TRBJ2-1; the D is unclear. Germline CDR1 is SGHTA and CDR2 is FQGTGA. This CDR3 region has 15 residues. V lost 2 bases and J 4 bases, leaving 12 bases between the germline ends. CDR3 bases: TGTGCCAGCAGCTTAGGCAGGCCGCCGTACAATGAGCAGTTCTTC. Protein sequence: CASSLGRPPYNEQFF.

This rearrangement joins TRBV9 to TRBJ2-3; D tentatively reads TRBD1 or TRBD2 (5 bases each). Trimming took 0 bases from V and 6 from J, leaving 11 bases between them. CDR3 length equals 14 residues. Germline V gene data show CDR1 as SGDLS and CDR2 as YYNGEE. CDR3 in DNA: TGTGCCAGCAGCGTAGTAGGGACGGGTGATACGCAGTATTTT. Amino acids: CASSVVGTGDTQYF.

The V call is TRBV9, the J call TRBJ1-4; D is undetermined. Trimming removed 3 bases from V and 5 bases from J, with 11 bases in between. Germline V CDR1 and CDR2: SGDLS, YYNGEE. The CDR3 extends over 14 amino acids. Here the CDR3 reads CASSEGGLNEKLFF. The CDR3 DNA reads TGTGCCAGCAGCGAGGGTGGCCTAAATGAAAAACTGTTTTTT.

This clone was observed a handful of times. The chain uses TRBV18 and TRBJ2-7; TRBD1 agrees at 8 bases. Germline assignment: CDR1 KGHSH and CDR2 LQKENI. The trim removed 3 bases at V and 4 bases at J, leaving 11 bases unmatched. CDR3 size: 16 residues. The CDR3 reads CASSPNPGTGIYEQYF. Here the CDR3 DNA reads TGTGCCAGCTCACCGAACCCCGGGACAGGAATTTACGAGCAGTACTTC.

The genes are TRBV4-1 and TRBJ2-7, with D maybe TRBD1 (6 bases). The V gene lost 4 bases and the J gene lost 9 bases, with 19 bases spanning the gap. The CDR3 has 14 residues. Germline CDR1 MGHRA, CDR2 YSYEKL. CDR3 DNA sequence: TGCGCCAGCAGCCGGGGGCAGGGGTCTCATCGGCAGTACTTC. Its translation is CASSRGQGSHRQYF.

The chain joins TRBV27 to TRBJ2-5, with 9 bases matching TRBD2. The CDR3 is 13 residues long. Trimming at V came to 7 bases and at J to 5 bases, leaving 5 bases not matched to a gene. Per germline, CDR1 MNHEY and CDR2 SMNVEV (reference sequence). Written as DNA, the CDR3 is TGTGCCAGCACCCCTGCGGGAGGGGAGACCCAGTACTTC. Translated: CASTPAGGETQYF.

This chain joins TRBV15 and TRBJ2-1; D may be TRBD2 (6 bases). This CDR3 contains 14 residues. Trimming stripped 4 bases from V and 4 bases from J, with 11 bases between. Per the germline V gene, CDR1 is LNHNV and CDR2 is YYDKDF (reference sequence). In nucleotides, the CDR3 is TGTGCCACCAGCATACGGGAGAAGTACAATGAGCAGTTCTTC. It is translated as CATSIREKYNEQFF.

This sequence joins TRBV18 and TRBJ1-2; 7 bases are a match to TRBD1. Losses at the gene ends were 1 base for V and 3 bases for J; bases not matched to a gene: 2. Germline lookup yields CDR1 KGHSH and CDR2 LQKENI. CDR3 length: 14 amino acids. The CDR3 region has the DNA TGTGCCAGCTCACCACAGGGGGCGGACTATGGCTACACCTTC. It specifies CASSPQGADYGYTF.

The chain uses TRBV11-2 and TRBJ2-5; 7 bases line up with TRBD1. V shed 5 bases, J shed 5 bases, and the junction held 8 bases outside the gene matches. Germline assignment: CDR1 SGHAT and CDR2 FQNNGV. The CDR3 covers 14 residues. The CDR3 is CASSTPTGWETQYF. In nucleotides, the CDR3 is TGTGCCAGCAGCACACCGACAGGGTGGGAGACCCAGTACTTC.

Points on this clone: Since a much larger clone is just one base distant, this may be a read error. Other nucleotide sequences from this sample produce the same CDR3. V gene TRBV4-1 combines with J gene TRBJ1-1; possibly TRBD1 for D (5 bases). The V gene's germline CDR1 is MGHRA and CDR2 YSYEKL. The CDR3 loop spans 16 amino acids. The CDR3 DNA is TGCGCCAGCAGCCCCTTAGGGCAGGGAGGTAACACTGAGGCTTTCTTT. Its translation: CASSPLGQGGNTEAFF.

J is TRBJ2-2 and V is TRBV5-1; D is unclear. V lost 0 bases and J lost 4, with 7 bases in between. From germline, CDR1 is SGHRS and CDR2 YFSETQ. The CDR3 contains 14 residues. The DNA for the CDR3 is TGCGCCAGCAGCTTGGGTGGGGTCACCGGGGAGCTGTTTTTT. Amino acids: CASSLGGVTGELFF.

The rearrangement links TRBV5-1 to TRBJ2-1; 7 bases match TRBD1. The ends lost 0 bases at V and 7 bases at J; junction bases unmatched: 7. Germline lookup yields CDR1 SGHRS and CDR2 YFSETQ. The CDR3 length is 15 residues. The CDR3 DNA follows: TGCGCCAGCAGCTTGGGACAGGGAACTTTTAATGAGCAGTTCTTC. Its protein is CASSLGQGTFNEQFF. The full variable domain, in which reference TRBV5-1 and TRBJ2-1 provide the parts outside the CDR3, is KAGVTQTPRYLIKTRGQQVTLSCSPISGHRSVSWYQQTPGQGLQFLFEYFSETQRNKGNFPGRFSGRQFSNSRSEMNVSTLELGDSALYLCASSLGQGTFNEQFFGPGTRLTVL.

In DNA form, the CDR3 reads TGTGCCAGCAGCTTAGATTCGATGTGGGAGTGGGGTGAGCAGTTCTTC. This encodes CASSLDSMWEWGEQFF. The V and J genes are TRBV7-9 and TRBJ2-1; the D gene is possibly TRBD2 (5 bases). There are 16 residues in the CDR3. Trimming removed 1 base from V and 9 bases from J, with 19 bases in between. Germline CDR1 reads SEHNR; CDR2 reads FQNEAQ (reference sequence).

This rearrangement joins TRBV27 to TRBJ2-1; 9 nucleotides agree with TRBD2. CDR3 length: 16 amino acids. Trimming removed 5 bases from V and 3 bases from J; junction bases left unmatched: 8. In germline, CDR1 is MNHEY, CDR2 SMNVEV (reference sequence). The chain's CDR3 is CASSPRKTSGYNEQFF. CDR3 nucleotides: TGTGCCAGCAGTCCCCGGAAGACTAGCGGCTACAATGAGCAGTTCTTC.

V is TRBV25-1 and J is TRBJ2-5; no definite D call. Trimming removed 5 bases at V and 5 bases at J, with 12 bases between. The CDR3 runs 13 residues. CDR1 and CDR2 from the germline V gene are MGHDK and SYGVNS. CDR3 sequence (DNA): TGTGCCAGCAGTCCCAGAGGTCGGGAGACCCAGTACTTC. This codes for CASSPRGRETQYF.

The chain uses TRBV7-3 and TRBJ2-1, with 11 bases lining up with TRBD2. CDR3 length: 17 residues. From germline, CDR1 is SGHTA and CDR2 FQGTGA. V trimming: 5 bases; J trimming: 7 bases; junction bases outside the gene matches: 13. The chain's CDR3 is CASSGRLAGTLGNEQFF. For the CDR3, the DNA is TGTGCCAGCAGCGGCCGACTAGCGGGAACGCTAGGGAATGAGCAGTTCTTC.

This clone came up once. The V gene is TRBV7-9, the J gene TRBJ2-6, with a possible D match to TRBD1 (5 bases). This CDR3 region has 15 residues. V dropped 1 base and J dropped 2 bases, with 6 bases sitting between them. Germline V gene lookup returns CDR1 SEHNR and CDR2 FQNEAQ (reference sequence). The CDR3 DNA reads TGTGCCAGCAGCTTAGGCAGGGCTGGGGCCAACGTCCTGACTTTC. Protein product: CASSLGRAGANVLTF.

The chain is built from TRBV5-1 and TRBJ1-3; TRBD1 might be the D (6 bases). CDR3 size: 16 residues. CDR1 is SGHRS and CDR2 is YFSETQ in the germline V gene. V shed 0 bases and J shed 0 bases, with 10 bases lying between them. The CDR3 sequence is CASSLAGQISGNTIYF. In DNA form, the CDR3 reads TGCGCCAGCAGCTTGGCGGGACAAATCTCTGGAAACACCATATATTTT.

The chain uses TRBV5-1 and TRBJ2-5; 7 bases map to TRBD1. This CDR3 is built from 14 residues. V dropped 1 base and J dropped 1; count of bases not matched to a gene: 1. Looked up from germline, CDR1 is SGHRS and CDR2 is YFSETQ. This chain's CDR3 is CASSLKGAQETQYF. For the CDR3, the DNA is TGCGCCAGCAGCTTGAAGGGGGCCCAAGAGACCCAGTACTTC. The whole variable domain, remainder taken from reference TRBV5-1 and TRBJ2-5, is KAGVTQTPRYLIKTRGQQVTLSCSPISGHRSVSWYQQTPGQGLQFLFEYFSETQRNKGNFPGRFSGRQFSNSRSEMNVSTLELGDSALYLCASSLKGAQETQYFGPGTRLLVL.

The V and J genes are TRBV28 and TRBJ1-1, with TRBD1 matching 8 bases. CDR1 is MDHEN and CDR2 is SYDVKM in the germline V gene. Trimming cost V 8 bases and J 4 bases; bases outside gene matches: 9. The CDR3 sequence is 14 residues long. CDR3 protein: CASHSPGGITEAFF. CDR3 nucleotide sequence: TGTGCCAGCCATTCCCCAGGGGGCATCACTGAAGCTTTCTTT.